This T cell receptor beta chain was recovered during a study of a mutant IDH1 vaccine in newly diagnosed glioma. On the study more broadly: Commencement of vaccination occurred 4-6 weeks following radiotherapy alone, or concurrently with temozolomide cycles. Treated patients had a mean age of approximately 40 years and an approximately 60% male, 37.5% female split. Most patients had radiochemotherapy with temozolomide before enrollment; others had one alone.

V lost 5 bases to trimming and J lost 11 bases, with 16 bases between them. Germline values: CDR1 SGHNT, CDR2 YENEEA. The CDR3 has 13 residues. As to time point: week 23, last vaccination. It was 300 ug of mutant IDH1 20-mer peptide that made up each vaccine dose, given with topical imiquimod. A note on this clone: Its specificity is not known.

The method was immunoSEQ multiplex PCR; TCRdb's version includes in-frame clones alone and lacks a portion of them. The sample has around 60,000 clones, about 85% seen once. The sequences come from PBMCs, collected from a glioma patient whose treatment included an IDH1 peptide vaccine. This clonotype was obtained from a man younger than 45 with glioma. V is TRBV11-3 and J is TRBJ2-4, with D tentatively TRBD1 or TRBD2 (5 bases each). DNA of the CDR3: TGTGCCAGCAGCGATGGGACCGATAAGGTTCAGTACTTC. Translation: CASSDGTDKVQYF. The variable domain in full, completed from reference TRBV11-3 and TRBJ2-4, reads EAGVVQSPRYKIIEKKQPVAFWCNPISGHNTLYWYLQNLGQGPELLIRYENEEAVDDSQLPKDRFSAERLKGVDSTLKIQPAELGDSAVYLCASSDGTDKVQYFGAGTRLSVL.